This passage covers 16 T cell receptor beta chains from one sample sequenced in a study of blood T cell repertoires in COVID-19 (dated by TCRdb to the early 2020s). Library preparation employed the immunoSEQ multiplex PCR assay. TCRdb took over this immuneACCESS table, retaining in-frame rearrangements with V and J assigned. Such tables are incomplete; in checked studies, under half of the missing clones stem from an unresolved V gene, and the remainder is unexplained. This sample lists about 62,000 clones; over 75% were detected once. The leading ten clones occupy 18% of the sample. Specimen: peripheral blood. The receptors were sampled from a man in his fifties or sixties with acute or convalescent COVID-19.

The chain uses TRBV10-2 and TRBJ1-5; TRBD1 might be the D (5 bases). The germline CDR1 and CDR2 sequences are WSHSY and SAAADI. V was shortened by 3 bases and J by 11 bases, with 14 bases between the two germline ends. The CDR3 has 13 residues. DNA of the CDR3: TGCGCCAGCAGTGACCAAGGGGCCATCTCCCAGCATTTT. This gives the protein CASSDQGAISQHF.

The J gene is TRBJ2-7, the V gene TRBV5-4, with D perhaps TRBD2 (6 bases). This CDR3 region has 14 residues. With 5 bases removed from V and 1 base from J, the gap between germline ends came to 13 bases. Germline V gene data show CDR1 as SGHNT and CDR2 as YYREEE (reference sequence). The CDR3 DNA sequence: TGTGCCAGCAGAGGGGCCGGGGGTTCCTACGAGCAGTACTTC. Amino acids: CASRGAGGSYEQYF.

The rearrangement links TRBV9 to TRBJ2-7; D unclear. V lost 1 base and J lost 3, with 5 bases in between. There are 12 residues in the CDR3. Germline V gene sequence: CDR1 SGDLS, CDR2 YYNGEE. The CDR3 here is CASSVNNYEQYF. CDR3 sequence (DNA): TGTGCCAGCAGCGTAAACAACTACGAGCAGTACTTC.

This chain joins TRBV28 and TRBJ1-2, with 7 bases that match TRBD1. V gave up 2 bases and J gave up 4 bases; unmatched junction bases: 4. The CDR3 loop spans 14 amino acids. Germline loops: CDR1 MDHEN, CDR2 SYDVKM. The CDR3 DNA reads TGTGCCAGCAGTTTACAGGGGGTAGTCTATGGCTACACCTTC. This gives the protein CASSLQGVVYGYTF.

The chain links TRBV15 to TRBJ2-7; maybe TRBD2 (6 bases). The germline CDR1 and CDR2 sequences are LNHNV and YYDKDF (reference sequence). CDR3 length: 14 residues. Trimming took off 6 bases at V and 7 bases at J, with 19 bases between the two ends. The CDR3 DNA follows: TGTGCCACCAGTCTTAGCGGCTTGGAGGGAGAGCAGTACTTC. It is translated as CATSLSGLEGEQYF.

The table lists this clone with a count of one. The chain carries TRBV19 and TRBJ2-2, with TRBD2 matching over 10 bases. CDR1 LNHDA and CDR2 SQIVND come from the germline V gene (reference sequence). Trimming took 3 bases from V and 5 from J; bases not matched to a gene: 6. The CDR3 has 16 residues. Written as DNA, the CDR3 is TGTGCCAGTAGTATGCGGAGCGGGAGGGGGACCGGGGAGCTGTTTTTT. Encoded protein: CASSMRSGRGTGELFF.

This clone was seen more than once but under ten times. The chain is built from TRBV6-5 and TRBJ2-7, with a tentative D call TRBD2 (6 bases). The CDR3 is 13 amino acids. Germline CDR1 reads MNHEY; CDR2 reads SVGAGI. The germline V and J ends were trimmed by 8 bases and 7 bases, with 18 bases remaining between them. CDR3 DNA: TGTGCCAGCCGGGGGAGTGGGGTACAGGAGCAGTACTTC. Encoded protein: CASRGSGVQEQYF.

The genes are TRBV6-5 and TRBJ2-1; TRBD2 agrees at 12 bases. This CDR3 contains 15 residues. From germline, CDR1 is MNHEY and CDR2 SVGAGI. The V segment lost 6 bases and the J segment 7 bases; nucleotides outside the gene matches: 7. The CDR3 nucleotides are TGTGCCAGCAGCCCGACTAGCGGGAGTCGGAATGAGCAGTTCTTC. Amino acids: CASSPTSGSRNEQFF.

The V call is TRBV2, the J call TRBJ1-5; D is unclear. This CDR3 comprises 14 residues. V was clipped by 3 bases and J by 0 bases, with 6 bases between them. Germline V gene data show CDR1 as SNHLY and CDR2 as FYNNEI. The CDR3 loop reads CASSDSYSNQPQHF. The DNA for the CDR3 is TGTGCCAGCAGTGACAGTTATAGCAATCAGCCCCAGCATTTT.

The genes are TRBV4-1 and TRBJ2-3, with D possibly matching TRBD2 (6 bases). This CDR3 is built from 16 residues. V lost 0 bases and J lost 0, with 10 bases in between. The germline CDR1 and CDR2 sequences are MGHRA and YSYEKL. For the CDR3, the DNA is TGCGCCAGCAGCCAAGAAGGGACTTCTAGCACAGATACGCAGTATTTT. This translates into CASSQEGTSSTDTQYF.

This rearrangement joins TRBV27 to TRBJ1-6; D might be TRBD1 (5 bases). The germline V gene has CDR1 MNHEY and CDR2 SMNVEV (reference sequence). Trimming took off 6 bases at V and 10 bases at J, with 13 bases between the two ends. The CDR3 spans 13 residues. The CDR3 coding sequence is TGTGCCAGCAGACCCAGGGTTTCCTCACCCCTCCACTTT. Translation gives CASRPRVSSPLHF.

This rearrangement joins TRBV28 to TRBJ1-2; tentative D call: TRBD1 (6 bases). The CDR3 runs to 14 residues. Germline values: CDR1 MDHEN, CDR2 SYDVKM. V was trimmed by 6 bases and J by 8 bases, leaving 19 bases between them. The CDR3 loop is CASSPTGSYGGYTF. For the CDR3, the DNA is TGTGCCAGCAGCCCGACAGGATCCTACGGGGGCTACACCTTC.

The chain combines TRBV23-1 with TRBJ2-1; 8 nucleotides match TRBD1. TRBV23-1 is noted as an ORF with a role that remains uncertain. The CDR3 sequence is 16 residues long. With V trimmed by 3 bases and J by 7 bases, 11 bases remained unmatched. CDR3 nucleotide sequence: TGCGCCAGCAGTCAGGCGGGACAGGCCTCCTCAAATGAGCAGTTCTTC. Translated: CASSQAGQASSNEQFF.

This clone has just one count. This rearrangement joins TRBV18 to TRBJ1-2; perhaps TRBD1 as D (5 bases). The CDR3 is made up of 13 amino acids. The ends were cut back, 3 bases at V and 6 bases at J, with 11 bases in the middle. Germline values: CDR1 KGHSH, CDR2 LQKENI. The CDR3 spells CASSPRTTDGYTF. The CDR3 bases are TGTGCCAGCTCACCTAGAACGACAGATGGCTACACCTTC.

CDR3 loop: CASSPGGNYEQYF. DNA of the CDR3: TGTGCCAGCAGCCCAGGGGGAAATTACGAGCAGTACTTC. The rearrangement uses TRBV11-3 and TRBJ2-7; 7 bases are shared with TRBD1. Looked up from germline, CDR1 is SGHNT and CDR2 is YENEEA. Losses at the gene ends were 5 bases for V and 4 bases for J; bases not matched to a gene: 5. The CDR3 sequence is 13 residues long.

The V and J genes are TRBV10-3 and TRBJ2-7; 7 positions agree with TRBD2. Germline V gene sequence: CDR1 ENHRY, CDR2 SYGVKD. The CDR3 is made up of 12 amino acids. V dropped 7 bases and J dropped 4; count of bases not matched to a gene: 4. The CDR3 DNA reads TGTGCCATCAACCAGGGAGGGTACGAGCAGTACTTC. Translated: CAINQGGYEQYF.